This T cell receptor (beta chain) was obtained from a study of blood T cell repertoires in COVID-19. Study information: Nucleic acid was either cDNA or gDNA, and it came from T cells, B-cell-depleted T cells, or PBMCs.

Sequenced by immunoSEQ multiplex PCR; TCRdb stores in-frame clones only, minus some. This table holds roughly 250,000 clones, 80% to 85% found once. The sequence was collected from a man aged 50 to 60 with active or convalescent COVID-19. The specimen sequenced was peripheral blood.

CDR3 DNA: TGTGCCAGCAGCGGGGAGCGCCAAGTGGACGAGCAGTACTTC. Encoded protein: CASSGERQVDEQYF. This rearrangement joins TRBV9 to TRBJ2-7; D possibly corresponds to TRBD2 (5 bases). Germline V gene data show CDR1 as SGDLS and CDR2 as YYNGEE. CDR3 length: 14 residues. The V end was cut by 3 bases, the J end by 5 bases, with 15 bases between.